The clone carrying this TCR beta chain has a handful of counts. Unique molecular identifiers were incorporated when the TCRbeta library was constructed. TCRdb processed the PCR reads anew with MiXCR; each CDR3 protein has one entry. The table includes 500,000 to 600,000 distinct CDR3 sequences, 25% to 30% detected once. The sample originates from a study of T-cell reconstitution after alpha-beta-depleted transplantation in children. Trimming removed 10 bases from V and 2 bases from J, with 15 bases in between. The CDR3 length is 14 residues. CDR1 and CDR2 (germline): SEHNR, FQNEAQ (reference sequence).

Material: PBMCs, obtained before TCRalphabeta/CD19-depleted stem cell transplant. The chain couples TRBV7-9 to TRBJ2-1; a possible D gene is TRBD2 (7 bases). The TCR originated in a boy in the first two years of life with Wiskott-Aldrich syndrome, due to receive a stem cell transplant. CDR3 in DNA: TGTGCCACCCATAGGCGGGGGCCCTACAATGAGCAGTTCTTC. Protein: CATHRRGPYNEQFF.